This T cell receptor (beta chain) is drawn from a study of OX40 agonist ivuxolimab in advanced cancers. Study background: Patients treated during dose escalation were battling hepatocellular carcinoma, melanoma, renal cell or head and neck cancer. Three patients showed partial responses: one hepatocellular carcinoma and two cutaneous melanoma cases.

Regarding this clone: Its matching antigen is unknown.

This CDR3 contains 15 residues. Germline CDR1 MGHRA, CDR2 YSYEKL. V lost 1 base to trimming and J lost 8 bases, with 17 bases between them. The sampling schedule covered blood at baseline, cycle 4 day 1, and cycle 7 day 1. General study points: What antigens the expanded peripheral T cells recognized was never established.

Clones were read by immunoSEQ multiplex PCR, and TCRdb kept only the in-frame ones, dropping some. The sample holds about 81,000 clones; 70% to 90% are singletons and the top ten take 0.47%. The receptor was derived from an adult with an advanced solid tumor such as melanoma, head and neck, liver or kidney cancer. The material was CD4+ or CD8+ T cells sorted from blood, obtained in a trial of the OX40 agonist ivuxolimab. The chain combines TRBV4-1 with TRBJ1-2; possible D gene TRBD1, 6 bases. In nucleotides, the CDR3 is TGCGCCAGCAGCCAAGGTGGGGCAGGGGAGAGGGGCTACACCTTC. Translated, it gives CASSQGGAGERGYTF.